This entry is about one TCR beta chain. This record belongs to a study of cytomegalovirus exposure and HLA in healthy donors. Libraries were prepared by immunoSEQ multiplex PCR; TCRdb keeps only in-frame clonotypes and omits some of them. Here the sample spans 250,000 to 400,000 clones, roughly nine tenths being singletons. The sequence was obtained from a woman aged 25-40 years in good health and CMV-seropositive. Sequenced material: PBMCs.

The CDR3 here is CAWSEGNTEAFF. The CDR3 DNA follows: TGTGCCTGGAGTGAGGGGAACACTGAAGCTTTCTTT. V gene TRBV30 combines with J gene TRBJ1-1; D is ambiguous. Germline CDR1 is GTSNPN and CDR2 is SVGIG (reference sequence). V shed 1 base and J shed 1 base, with 4 bases lying between them. This CDR3 region has 12 residues.